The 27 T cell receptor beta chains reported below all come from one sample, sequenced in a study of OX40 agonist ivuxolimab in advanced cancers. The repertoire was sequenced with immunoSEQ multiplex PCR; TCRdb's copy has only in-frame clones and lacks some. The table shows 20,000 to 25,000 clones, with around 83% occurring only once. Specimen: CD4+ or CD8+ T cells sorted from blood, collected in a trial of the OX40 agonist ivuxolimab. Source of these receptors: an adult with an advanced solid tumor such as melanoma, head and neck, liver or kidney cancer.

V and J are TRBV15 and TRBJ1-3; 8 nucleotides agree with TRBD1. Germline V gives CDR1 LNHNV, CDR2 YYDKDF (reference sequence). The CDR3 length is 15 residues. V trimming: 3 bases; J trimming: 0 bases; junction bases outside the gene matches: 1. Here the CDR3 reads CATSSGTGSGNTIYF. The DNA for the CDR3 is TGTGCCACCAGCAGCGGGACAGGCTCTGGAAACACCATATATTTT.

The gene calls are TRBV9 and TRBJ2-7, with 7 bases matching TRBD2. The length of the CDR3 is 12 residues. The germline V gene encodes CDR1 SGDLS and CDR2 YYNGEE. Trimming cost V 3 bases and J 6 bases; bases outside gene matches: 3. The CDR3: CASSEGEGEQYF. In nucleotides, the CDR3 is TGTGCCAGCAGCGAAGGGGAGGGCGAGCAGTACTTC.

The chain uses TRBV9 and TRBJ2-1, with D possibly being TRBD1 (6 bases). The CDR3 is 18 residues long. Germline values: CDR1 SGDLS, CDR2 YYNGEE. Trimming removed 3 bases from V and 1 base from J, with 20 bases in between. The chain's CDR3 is CASSAEGDFPLSYNEQFF. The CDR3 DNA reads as TGTGCCAGCAGCGCCGAGGGGGATTTTCCACTATCCTACAATGAGCAGTTCTTC.

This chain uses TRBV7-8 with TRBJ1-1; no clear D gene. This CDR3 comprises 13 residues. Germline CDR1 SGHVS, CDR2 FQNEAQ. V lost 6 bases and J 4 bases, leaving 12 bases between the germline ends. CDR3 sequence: CASSLGEITEAFF. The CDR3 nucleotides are TGTGCCAGCAGTCTCGGGGAGATCACTGAAGCTTTCTTT.

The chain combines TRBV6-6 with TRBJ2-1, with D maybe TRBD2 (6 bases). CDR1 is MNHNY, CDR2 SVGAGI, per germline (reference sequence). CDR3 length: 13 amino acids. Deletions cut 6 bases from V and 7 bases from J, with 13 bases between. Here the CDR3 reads CASSPTSGNEQFF. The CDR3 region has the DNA TGTGCCAGCAGCCCGACTAGTGGAAATGAGCAGTTCTTC.

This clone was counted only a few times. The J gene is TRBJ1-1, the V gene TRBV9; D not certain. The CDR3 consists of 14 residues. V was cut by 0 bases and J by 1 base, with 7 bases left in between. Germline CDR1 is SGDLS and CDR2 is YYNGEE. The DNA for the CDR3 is TGTGCCAGCAGCGTAGGTCCCTGGAACACTGAAGCTTTCTTT. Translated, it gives CASSVGPWNTEAFF.

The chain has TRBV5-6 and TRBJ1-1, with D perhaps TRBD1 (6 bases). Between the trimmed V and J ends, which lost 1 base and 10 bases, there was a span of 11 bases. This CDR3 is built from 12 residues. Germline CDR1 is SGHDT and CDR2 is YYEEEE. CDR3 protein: CASSLSGGGAFF. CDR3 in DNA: TGTGCCAGCAGCTTGAGCGGAGGGGGAGCTTTCTTT.

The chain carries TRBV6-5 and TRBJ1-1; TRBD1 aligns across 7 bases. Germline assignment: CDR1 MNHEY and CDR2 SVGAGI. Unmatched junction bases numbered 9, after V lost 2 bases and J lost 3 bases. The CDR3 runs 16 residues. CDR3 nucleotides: TGTGCCAGCAGTTACGACGACAGGGTTTGGGACACTGAAGCTTTCTTT. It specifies CASSYDDRVWDTEAFF.

The DNA for the CDR3 is TGCGCCAGCAGCTTGTTTTCTCCAAGCACAGATACGCAGTATTTT. Protein: CASSLFSPSTDTQYF. The chain joins TRBV5-1 to TRBJ2-3, with D unclear. CDR3 length: 15 residues. Germline V gene data show CDR1 as SGHRS and CDR2 as YFSETQ. Trimming took 1 base from V and 0 from J, leaving 9 bases between them.

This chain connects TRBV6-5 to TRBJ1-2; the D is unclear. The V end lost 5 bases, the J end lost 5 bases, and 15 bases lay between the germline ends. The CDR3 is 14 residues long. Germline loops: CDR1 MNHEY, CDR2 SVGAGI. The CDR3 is CASSNSAGNYGYTF. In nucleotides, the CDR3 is TGTGCCAGCAGTAATTCCGCCGGGAATTATGGCTACACCTTC.

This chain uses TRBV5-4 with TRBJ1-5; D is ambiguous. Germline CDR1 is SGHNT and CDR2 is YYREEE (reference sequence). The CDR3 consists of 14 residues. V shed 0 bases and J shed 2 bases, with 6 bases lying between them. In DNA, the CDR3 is TGTGCCAGCAGCTTGGGACCGGGCAATCAGCCCCAGCATTTT. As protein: CASSLGPGNQPQHF.

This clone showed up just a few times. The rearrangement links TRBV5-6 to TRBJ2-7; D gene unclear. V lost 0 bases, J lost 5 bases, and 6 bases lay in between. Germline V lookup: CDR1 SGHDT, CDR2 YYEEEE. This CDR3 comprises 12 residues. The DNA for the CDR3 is TGTGCCAGCAGCTTGGTTAGGAACGAGCAGTACTTC. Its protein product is CASSLVRNEQYF.

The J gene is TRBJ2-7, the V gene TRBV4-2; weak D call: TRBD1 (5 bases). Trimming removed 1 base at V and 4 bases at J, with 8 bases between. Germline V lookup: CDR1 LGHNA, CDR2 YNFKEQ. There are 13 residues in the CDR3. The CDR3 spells CASSQGRAYEQYF. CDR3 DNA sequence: TGTGCCAGCAGCCAAGGCAGGGCGTACGAGCAGTACTTC.

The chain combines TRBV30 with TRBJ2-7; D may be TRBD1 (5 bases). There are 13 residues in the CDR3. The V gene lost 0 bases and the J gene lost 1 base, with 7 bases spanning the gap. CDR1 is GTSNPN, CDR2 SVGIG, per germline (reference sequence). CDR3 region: CAWSVDSSYEQYF. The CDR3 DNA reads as TGTGCCTGGAGTGTAGACAGTTCCTACGAGCAGTACTTC.

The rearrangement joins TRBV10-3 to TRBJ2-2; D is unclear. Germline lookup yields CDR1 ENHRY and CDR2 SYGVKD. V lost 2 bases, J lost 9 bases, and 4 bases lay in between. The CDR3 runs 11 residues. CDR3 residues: CAISETRELFF. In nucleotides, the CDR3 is TGTGCCATCAGTGAGACCCGGGAGCTGTTTTTT.

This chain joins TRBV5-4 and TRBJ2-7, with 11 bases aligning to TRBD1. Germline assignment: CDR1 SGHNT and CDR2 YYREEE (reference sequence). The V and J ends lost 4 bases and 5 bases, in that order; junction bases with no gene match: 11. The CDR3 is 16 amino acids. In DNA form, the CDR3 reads TGTGCCAGCAGCCATGGGCGGACAGGGGGCTTCCACGAGCAGTACTTC. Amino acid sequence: CASSHGRTGGFHEQYF.

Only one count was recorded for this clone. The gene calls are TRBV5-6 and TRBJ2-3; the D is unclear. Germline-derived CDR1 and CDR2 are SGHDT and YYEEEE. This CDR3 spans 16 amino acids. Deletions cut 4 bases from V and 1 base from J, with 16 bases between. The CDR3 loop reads CASSIVTRARTDTQYF. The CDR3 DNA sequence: TGTGCCAGCAGCATAGTAACAAGGGCTCGCACAGATACGCAGTATTTT.

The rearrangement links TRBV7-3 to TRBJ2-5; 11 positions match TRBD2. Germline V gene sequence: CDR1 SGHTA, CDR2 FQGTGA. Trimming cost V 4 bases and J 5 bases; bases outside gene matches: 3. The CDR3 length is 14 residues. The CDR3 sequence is CASSSSGRSETQYF. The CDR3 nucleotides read TGTGCCAGCAGCTCTAGCGGGAGGAGTGAGACCCAGTACTTC.

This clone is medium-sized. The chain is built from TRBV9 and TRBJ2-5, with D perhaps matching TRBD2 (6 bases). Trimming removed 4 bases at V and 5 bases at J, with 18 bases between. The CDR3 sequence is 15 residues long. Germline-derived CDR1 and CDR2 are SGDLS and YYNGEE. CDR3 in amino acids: CASSPLAGRRETQYF. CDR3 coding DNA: TGTGCCAGCAGCCCCCTGGCGGGGCGGAGGGAGACCCAGTACTTC. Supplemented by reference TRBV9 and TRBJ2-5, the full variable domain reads DSGVTQTPKHLITATGQRVTLRCSPRSGDLSVYWYQQSLDQGLQFLIQYYNGEERAKGNILERFSAQQFPDLHSELNLSSLELGDSALYFCASSPLAGRRETQYFGPGTRLLVL.

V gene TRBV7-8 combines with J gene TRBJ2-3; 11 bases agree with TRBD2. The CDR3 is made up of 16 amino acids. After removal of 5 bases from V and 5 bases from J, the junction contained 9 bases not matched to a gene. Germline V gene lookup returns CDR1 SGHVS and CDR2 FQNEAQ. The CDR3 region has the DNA TGTGCCAGCAGCCCCCGAGTAGCGGGAGGGGGAGATACGCAGTATTTT. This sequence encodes CASSPRVAGGGDTQYF. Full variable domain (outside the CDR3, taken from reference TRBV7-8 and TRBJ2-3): GAGVSQSPRYKVAKRGQDVALRCDPISGHVSLFWYQQALGQGPEFLTYFQNEAQLDKSGLPSDRFFAERPEGSVSTLKIQRTQQEDSAVYLCASSPRVAGGGDTQYFGPGTRLTVL.

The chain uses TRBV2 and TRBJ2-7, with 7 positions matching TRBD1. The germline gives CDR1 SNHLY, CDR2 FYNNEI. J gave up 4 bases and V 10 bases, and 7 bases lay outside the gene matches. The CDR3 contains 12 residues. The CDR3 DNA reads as TGTGCCACCAAGACAGGGAGTTACGAGCAGTACTTC. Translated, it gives CATKTGSYEQYF.

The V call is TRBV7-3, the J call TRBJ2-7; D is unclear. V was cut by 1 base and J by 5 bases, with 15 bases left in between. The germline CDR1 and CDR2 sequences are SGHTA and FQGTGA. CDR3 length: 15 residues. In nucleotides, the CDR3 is TGTGCCAGCAGCTTAATAAGGGCCGCTAGAGACGAGCAGTACTTC. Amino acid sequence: CASSLIRAARDEQYF.

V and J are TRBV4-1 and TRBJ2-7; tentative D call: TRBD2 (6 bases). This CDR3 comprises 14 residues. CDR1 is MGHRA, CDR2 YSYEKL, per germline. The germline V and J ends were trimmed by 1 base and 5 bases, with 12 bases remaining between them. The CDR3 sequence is CASSQGGGLHEQYF. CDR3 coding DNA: TGCGCCAGCAGCCAAGGGGGAGGTCTCCACGAGCAGTACTTC.

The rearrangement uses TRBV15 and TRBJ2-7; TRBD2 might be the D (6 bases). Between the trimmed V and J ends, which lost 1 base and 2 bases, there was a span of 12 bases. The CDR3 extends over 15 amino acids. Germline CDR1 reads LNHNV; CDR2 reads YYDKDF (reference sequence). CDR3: CATSRVGSGTYEQYF. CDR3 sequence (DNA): TGTGCCACCAGCAGAGTGGGTAGCGGTACCTACGAGCAGTACTTC.

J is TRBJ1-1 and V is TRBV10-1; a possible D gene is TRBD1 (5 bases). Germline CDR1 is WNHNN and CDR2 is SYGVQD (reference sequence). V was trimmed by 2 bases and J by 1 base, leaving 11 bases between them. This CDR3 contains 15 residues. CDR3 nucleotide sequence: TGCGCCAGCAGTGAGAATCGGGGCCGGAACACTGAAGCTTTCTTT. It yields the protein CASSENRGRNTEAFF.

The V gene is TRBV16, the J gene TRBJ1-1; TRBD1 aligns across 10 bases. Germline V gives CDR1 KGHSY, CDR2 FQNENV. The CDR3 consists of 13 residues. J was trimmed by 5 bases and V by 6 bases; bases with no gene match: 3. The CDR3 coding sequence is TGTGCCAGCAGGGACAGGGGGGGGACTGAAGCTTTCTTT. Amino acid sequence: CASRDRGGTEAFF.

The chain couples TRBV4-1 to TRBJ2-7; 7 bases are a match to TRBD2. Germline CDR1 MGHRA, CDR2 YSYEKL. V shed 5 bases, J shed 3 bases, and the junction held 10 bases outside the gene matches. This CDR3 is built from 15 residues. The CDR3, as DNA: TGCGCCAGCAGCTTAAGACCGGGGGGAGTCTACGAGCAGTACTTC. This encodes CASSLRPGGVYEQYF.